This is a list of T cell receptor beta chains from one sample in a study of cytomegalovirus exposure and HLA in healthy donors. Some clones are missing from TCRdb's copy, which holds only in-frame ones; the method was immunoSEQ multiplex PCR. Among over 65,000 clones, more than 75% were seen once, and the ten largest hold roughly 14%. Sequenced material: PBMCs. These receptors came from a middle-aged woman in good health and CMV-seropositive. CDR3s include the opening cysteine and the closing phenylalanine or tryptophan.

>TRBJ2-7|15|TRBV4-1
CASSPDRGSSYEQYF
>TRBJ2-1|13|TRBV6-5
CASSYSEFNEQFF
>TRBJ2-7|13|TRBV4-1
CASSQEAGYEQYF
>TRBJ1-3|15|TRBV30
CAWRGLGDSGNTIYF
>TRBJ2-3|19|TRBV7-2
CASSLGFPNERFSRGTQYF
>TRBJ1-1|13|TRBV2
CASSQGENTEAFF
>TRBJ2-7|14|TRBV6-5
CASSYSRLAESQYF
>TRBJ2-7|13|TRBV10-1
CASARQGSYEQYF
>TRBJ2-6|15|TRBV27
CASSLEGPGANVLTF
>TRBJ2-7|15|TRBV6-1
CASSVLGVSSYEQYF
>TRBJ2-1|15|TRBV5-1
CASGPGTSGANEQFF
>TRBJ1-5|15|TRBV27
CASSSGQGGVSPQHF
>TRBJ2-7|15|TRBV6-5
CASSLTSGTSYEQYF
>TRBJ2-3|12|TRBV29-1
CSGNRGPDTQYF
>TRBJ2-3|17|TRBV5-1
CASSSTPTGSYPDTQYF
>TRBJ2-5|12|TRBV7-2
CANSLVLETQYF
>TRBJ2-1|13|TRBV30
CARSVRGTNEQFF
>TRBJ2-7|15|TRBV6-5
CASSYSGGISYEQYF
>TRBJ2-1|15|TRBV6-4
CASSPTGYSRDEQFF
>TRBJ1-4|15|TRBV6-5
CASSYSITADEKLFF
>TRBJ2-2|18|TRBV25-1
CASSFGWGLAGGVGELFF
>TRBJ1-2|13|TRBV7-8
CASSLERRGGYTF